Sequencing of this T cell receptor beta chain was carried out in a study of graft-versus-host responses after intestinal transplantation listed by TCRdb under 2021. About the full investigation: Multivisceral, liver-intestinal, or isolated intestinal transplants were received by the recipients. Alloreactive clones were identified by sequencing pre-transplant mixed lymphocyte reaction products and comparing them with unstimulated pre-transplant donor and recipient T cells. The cohort enrolled 24 intestinal transplant recipients including one retransplant, and a few patients lacking pretransplant specimens were excluded. A peak of at least 4% donor T cells among recipient peripheral blood mononuclear cells was the definition used for donor T cell macrochimerism. After intestinal transplantation, graft-versus-host and host-versus-graft alloreactive T cell clones in the graft, circulation and bone marrow were tracked using bulk TCR-beta CDR3 sequencing. All recipients received anti-thymocyte globulin induction followed by maintenance tacrolimus and steroids for about three years. Rather than going through the commercial service, samples from a few later patients were sequenced in-house on an Illumina MiSeq and processed with MiXCR. Broader findings and caveats from the paper: The relatively low number and heterogeneity of intestinal transplant patients limited the conclusions. Early after transplant, peak levels of circulating GvH clones were associated with declines in HvG clones. In the allografts of patients with donor T cell macrochimerism, GvH to HvG T cell clonal ratios were high. GvH clones were found in recipient bone marrow, and some of the GvH clones appeared earlier in ileal mucosa or blood, which is consistent with an intestinal mucosal origin.

Note on this clone: The antigen it recognizes is unknown. No clone much larger than this one lies a single base away; base qualities are absent.

Library creation used the immunoSEQ multiplex PCR assay. Adaptive Biotechnologies carried out high-throughput TCR-beta CDR3 sequencing of genomic DNA for most patients. Regarding the original processing steps: Adaptive's ImmunoSEQ software was the source of the TCR sequencing data for over 15 patients, while three other patients were processed with MiXCR and VDJtools. CDR3 nucleotide sequences shared by donor and recipient were removed because the origin of these sequences could not be assigned. To be classed as alloreactive, a clone needed at least 2-fold expansion over unstimulated cells and a minimum CFSE-low frequency of 0.002% (template counts) or 0.001% (read counts). Mappable clones were those detected in sequenced pre-transplant spleen, lymph node, or MLR CFSE-low populations of the donor or recipient. The cumulative frequency of alloreactive clones was calculated as a percentage of all sequences, weighted by copy number. Sourced from immuneACCESS, this table was stored by TCRdb with only in-frame sequences that have V and J called. A share of the clones is absent; for the studies checked, an unresolved V gene accounts for under half, and the remainder has no known explanation. D and trimming come from the DNA, and the V and J calls and clone size come from that table. This sample is represented by some 66,000 clones; around 90% of them were singletons. The ten most abundant clones make up approximately 1.6% of the sample.

Dithiothreitol, EDTA incubations and collagenase D digestion were used to isolate intraepithelial and lamina propria lymphocytes from graft specimens. Bulk TCR-beta sequencing was performed on serial intestinal graft biopsy specimens collected as late as 600 days after transplant. Its CDR3 holds 14 amino acids, cysteine through phenylalanine. Of all the DNA, just the CDR3 is kept, 42 bases in frame from base 1. Clipping removes 0 bases from V and 5 bases from J, with 3 as the unmatched junction base count. CDR1 and CDR2, per the germline V gene, are WSHSY and SAAADI. This receptor chain uses TRBV10-2 and TRBJ2-5; TRBD2 matches 7 bases in the middle. Sequencing used ileum tissue, obtained roughly 54 weeks after transplant. This clonotype originated in a human patient who received an intestinal transplant, so some T cells may come from the graft donor. The CDR3 protein sequence reads: CASSESGEGETQYF. In nucleotide form, the sequence is TGCGCCAGCAGTGAGTCGGGGGAGGGGGAGACCCAGTACTTC.